Below are 28 T cell receptor beta chains sequenced from a single sample in a study of tumor and adjacent non-tumor tissue in lung cancer. The library came from three nested PCR rounds adapted from ARM-PCR protocols. TCRdb passed the multiplex PCR reads through MiXCR, listing each CDR3 protein once. The profile shows about 68,000 distinct CDR3 sequences, 50% to 60% of them singletons. RNA was extracted from bulk tissue without any cell sorting. Material: lung tumor tissue. Source of these receptors: a man between 50 and 59 years old with non-small cell lung cancer.

This clonotype was seen at least ten times. The chain recombines TRBV13 with TRBJ2-1, with D perhaps TRBD2 (6 bases). The CDR3 is 11 amino acids. Looked up from germline, CDR1 is PRHDT and CDR2 is FYEKMQ (reference sequence). V lost 3 bases to trimming and J lost 9 bases, with 6 bases between them. Written as DNA, the CDR3 is TGTGCCAGCAGCTTCGGGGGTGAGCAGTTCTTC. Amino acid sequence: CASSFGGEQFF.

This clonotype was recorded only once. Germline and junction disagree at one end, which may indicate a read error. The CDR3 loop is CAISNRDNQPQHF. The CDR3 coding sequence is TGTGCCATCAGTAACCGGGATAATCAGCCCCAGCATTTT. The chain uses TRBV28 and TRBJ1-5; D ambiguous. The CDR3 covers 13 residues. Germline loops: CDR1 MDHEN, CDR2 SYDVKM.

Regarding this clonotype: Just one base apart from a much larger clone, this may be a read error. The gene calls are TRBV30 and TRBJ2-7; D unresolved. The CDR3 contains 12 residues. In germline, CDR1 is GTSNPN, CDR2 SVGIG (reference sequence). V lost 4 bases and J lost 2, with 9 bases in between. Here the CDR3 reads CAWNPLPYEQYF. CDR3 nucleotide sequence: TGTGCCTGGAATCCACTCCCCTACGAGCAGTACTTC.

This clonotype has at least ten counts. V gene TRBV12-3 or TRBV12-4 combines with J gene TRBJ2-2; D is possibly TRBD1 or TRBD2 (5 bases each). V was trimmed by 6 bases and J by 4 bases, leaving 12 bases between them. The CDR3 contains 14 residues. CDR3 bases: TGTGCCAGCAGGGTTGGGGGTGGCACCGGGGAGCTGTTTTTT. This sequence encodes CASRVGGGTGELFF.

With regard to this clonotype: A read error may produce the germline difference seen at one junction end. This chain links TRBV6-5 with TRBJ1-5; D is possibly TRBD1 (6 bases). The CDR3 is 13 residues long. Germline V gene sequence: CDR1 MNHEY, CDR2 SVGAGI. This CDR3 is CASIQGDNQPQHF. As DNA, the CDR3 is TGTGCCAGCATACAGGGCGATAATCAGCCCCAGCACTTT.

The J gene is TRBJ1-4, the V gene TRBV5-1, with unresolved D. V lost 2 bases to trimming and J lost 5 bases, with 10 bases between them. Germline V gives CDR1 SGHRS, CDR2 YFSETQ. The CDR3 is made up of 14 amino acids. As DNA, the CDR3 is TGCGCCAGCAGCTTCAAGGCGGAGAATGAAAAACTGTTTTTT. Translated: CASSFKAENEKLFF.

CDR3 DNA: TGCGCCAGCAGCTCGAACGTCGGAAGTGGGGCCAACGTCCTGACTTTC. Amino acid sequence: CASSSNVGSGANVLTF. The V gene is TRBV5-1, the J gene TRBJ2-6, with D uncertain. The CDR3 spans 16 residues. Trimming took 3 bases from V and 3 from J, leaving 13 bases between them. The germline V gene has CDR1 SGHRS and CDR2 YFSETQ. The variable domain in full, with the rest retrieved from reference TRBV5-1 and TRBJ2-6, is KAGVTQTPRYLIKTRGQQVTLSCSPISGHRSVSWYQQTPGQGLQFLFEYFSETQRNKGNFPGRFSGRQFSNSRSEMNVSTLELGDSALYLCASSSNVGSGANVLTFGAGSRLTVL.

To note about this clonotype: One junction end disagrees with the germline gene, perhaps due to a read error. In DNA form, the CDR3 reads TGCGCCAGCAGCCCGAGACAGGGGGCCTCCTACGAGCGGTACTTC. Encoded protein: CASSPRQGASYERYF. This chain connects TRBV5-1 to TRBJ2-7; 10 nucleotides align to TRBD1. Germline CDR1 and CDR2: SGHRS and YFSETQ. CDR3 length equals 15 residues.

This rearrangement joins TRBV7-3 to TRBJ2-2; D gene uncertain. In germline, CDR1 is SGHTA, CDR2 FQGTGA. V lost 5 bases, J lost 7 bases, and 11 bases lay in between. This CDR3 is built from 13 residues. CDR3 DNA sequence: TGTGCCAGCAGCACATCCATAGTCGGGGAGCTGTTTTTT. Its protein is CASSTSIVGELFF.

Points on this clonotype: No conserved phenylalanine or tryptophan ends this CDR3, so it is likely a read error. V and J are TRBV11-3 and TRBJ2-2; D is tentatively TRBD1 or TRBD2 (5 bases each). Germline V gives CDR1 SGHNT, CDR2 YENEEA. The CDR3 length is 14 residues. Trimming removed 5 bases at V and 7 bases at J, with 14 bases between. CDR3 sequence: CASSPGTDLGELFL. In DNA form, the CDR3 reads TGTGCCAGCAGCCCGGGGACCGATCTCGGGGAGCTGTTTCTT.

To note about this clonotype: At one end the junction does not follow the germline gene, possibly because of a read error. This rearrangement joins TRBV20-1 to TRBJ2-4, with TRBD1 as a possible D gene (5 bases). The CDR3 has 12 residues. Germline V CDR1 and CDR2: DFQATT, SNEGSKA (reference sequence). The chain's CDR3 is CSVRLWQDIQYF. The CDR3 DNA follows: TGCAGTGTTAGGCTCTGGCAGGACATTCAGTATTTC.

This clonotype was seen many times. The rearrangement uses TRBV6-1 and TRBJ2-5, with D perhaps TRBD2 (5 bases). The CDR3 has 15 amino acids. Trimming removed 0 bases at V and 4 bases at J, with 12 bases between. Germline V gives CDR1 MNHNS, CDR2 SASEGT. The CDR3 spells CASSEATEARETQYF. CDR3 in DNA: TGTGCCAGCAGTGAAGCGACGGAGGCCAGAGAGACCCAGTACTTC.

The chain uses TRBV6-2 or TRBV6-3 and TRBJ2-1; D is unclear. V was shortened by 8 bases and J by 0 bases, with 5 bases between the two germline ends. CDR1 MNHEY and CDR2 SVGEGT come from the germline V gene. The CDR3 has 12 residues. The DNA for the CDR3 is TGTGCCAGCTACAACTCCTACAATGAGCAGTTCTTC. As protein: CASYNSYNEQFF.

About this clonotype: At one end the junction does not follow the germline gene, possibly because of a read error. The V and J genes are TRBV11-3 and TRBJ2-3; 10 nucleotides line up with TRBD2. This CDR3 contains 16 residues. CDR1 is SGHNT, CDR2 YENEEA, per germline. CDR3 in amino acids: CASSQETSGFADTQYF. The CDR3 DNA follows: TGCGCCAGCAGCCAAGAGACTAGCGGGTTTGCAGATACGCAGTATTTT.

This clonotype was recorded once. One end of the junction does not line up with germline, which may come from a read error. V gene TRBV29-1 combines with J gene TRBJ2-7; D not certain. The CDR3 is 11 residues long. Per the germline V gene, CDR1 is SQVTM and CDR2 is ANQGSEA. The CDR3 DNA reads TGCAGCGGGGAACAGAACTACGAGCAATACTTC. Translated, it gives CSGEQNYEQYF.

Details on this clonotype: The junction does not match germline at one end; this may be a read error. The genes are TRBV13 and TRBJ2-1; D unclear. The CDR3 has 11 residues. Per germline, CDR1 PRHDT and CDR2 FYEKMQ (reference sequence). The CDR3 region is CANSPGCGQFF. CDR3 coding DNA: TGTGCCAACAGCCCCGGCTGTGGACAGTTCTTC.

Worth noting for this clonotype: Since a much larger clone is just one base distant, this may be a read error. The CDR3 bases are TGTGCCAGCAGAGTCGGGACAGGGGACGAGCAGTACTTC. It is translated as CASRVGTGDEQYF. The rearrangement uses TRBV7-8 and TRBJ2-7; 10 nucleotides match TRBD1. The V and J ends lost 6 bases and 5 bases, in that order; junction bases with no gene match: 4. The CDR3 has 13 residues. The germline V gene has CDR1 SGHVS and CDR2 FQNEAQ.

This clonotype showed up just once. The gene calls are TRBV5-1 and TRBJ1-3, with D unresolved. CDR1 SGHRS and CDR2 YFSETQ come from the germline V gene. This CDR3 is 15 amino acids long. V dropped 0 bases and J dropped 4 bases, with 11 bases sitting between them. The CDR3 nucleotides are TGCGCCAGCAGCTTGGACGCGCTCGGGGGAAACACCATATATTTT. It is translated as CASSLDALGGNTIYF.

Comment on this clonotype: Since a much larger clone is just one base distant, this may be a read error. The chain employs TRBV5-4 and TRBJ2-2, with unresolved D. The CDR3 extends over 18 amino acids. Germline V lookup: CDR1 SGHNT, CDR2 YYREEE (reference sequence). The ends were cut back, 1 base at V and 0 bases at J, with 16 bases in the middle. CDR3 in DNA: TGTGCCAGCAGCTTGTCTAAGTCCGGCCCTACGAACACCGGGGAGCTGTTTTTT. It encodes CASSLSKSGPTNTGELFF.

Concerning this clonotype itself: The junction does not match germline at one end; this may be a read error. The genes are TRBV6-1 and TRBJ2-5, with 7 nucleotides matching TRBD2. CDR1 and CDR2 from the germline V gene are MNHNS and SASEGT. This CDR3 is built from 13 residues. Here the CDR3 reads CASSRRGWETQYF. The CDR3 DNA sequence: TGTGCTAGCAGTCGGCGGGGGTGGGAGACCCAGTACTTC.

Points on this clonotype: One base away lies a much larger clone, so this may be a sequencing read error. The chain is built from TRBV14 and TRBJ1-1, with 7 positions matching TRBD1. Germline V gives CDR1 SGHDN, CDR2 FVKESK. CDR3 length: 13 residues. The CDR3 nucleotides are TGTGTCAGCCAGGGACAGCTGAACACTGAAGCTTTCTTT. It is translated as CVSQGQLNTEAFF.

About this clonotype itself: The junction and the germline gene differ at one end; a read error may be behind it. The rearrangement links TRBV11-2 to TRBJ2-5; D may be TRBD2 (6 bases). The CDR3 has 15 amino acids. Germline V CDR1 and CDR2: SGHAT, FQNNGV. CDR3 in DNA: TGTGTCAGCAACTCCACCTGGGGGGTAGCAGAGACCCAGCACTTC. As protein: CVSNSTWGVAETQHF.

With respect to this clonotype: This could be a read error, since a much larger clone is one nucleotide away. The chain carries TRBV29-1 and TRBJ2-7, with D perhaps TRBD1 or TRBD2 (5 bases each). This CDR3 spans 13 amino acids. The germline gives CDR1 SQVTM, CDR2 ANQGSEA. DNA of the CDR3: TGCAGCGTCACGCCCGGGACCACCGGCGAGCGGTACTTC. Protein: CSVTPGTTGERYF.

Of note for this clonotype: This CDR3 is missing its conserved last phenylalanine or tryptophan, likely due to a read error. The chain joins TRBV11-2 to TRBJ1-6; maybe TRBD1 (6 bases). Looked up from germline, CDR1 is SGHAT and CDR2 is FQNNGV. This CDR3 has 16 amino acids. The CDR3 reads CASSFLGHNYNSSLHL. The CDR3 nucleotides are TGTGCCAGCAGCTTCTTGGGACACAACTATAATTCATCCCTCCACCTT.

Comments on this clonotype: A junction end diverges from the germline sequence, so it may reflect a read error. The chain links TRBV11-2 to TRBJ2-7, with 11 bases identical to TRBD1. The CDR3 is 13 amino acids. Germline V lookup: CDR1 SGHAT, CDR2 FQNNGV. The CDR3 spells CTSMHGTGGEQYF. Written as DNA, the CDR3 is TGTACCAGCATGCATGGGACAGGGGGCGAGCAGTACTTC.

This clonotype has just one count. This sequence joins TRBV5-4 and TRBJ2-5; D uncertain. The CDR3 loop spans 15 amino acids. CDR1 is SGHNT, CDR2 YYREEE, per germline (reference sequence). With 0 bases removed from V and 5 bases from J, the gap between germline ends came to 14 bases. CDR3 DNA: TGTGCCAGCAGCTTGGACCAGGAGCCCTCGGAGACCCAGTACTTC. Its protein product is CASSLDQEPSETQYF.

This clonotype was seen more than once but under ten times. The chain recombines TRBV28 with TRBJ1-5; D unclear. CDR3 length equals 13 residues. The V gene lost 10 bases and the J gene lost 5 bases, with 15 bases spanning the gap. Germline V CDR1 and CDR2: MDHEN, SYDVKM. The CDR3 loop is CATEIGRYQPQHF. The CDR3 nucleotides read TGTGCCACTGAAATAGGGCGTTATCAGCCCCAGCATTTT.

Turning to this clonotype: Sequence at one end of the junction differs from germline and may be a read error. CDR3 loop: CSARAAASNQPRHF. In DNA, the CDR3 is TGTAGTGCTAGAGCCGCGGCTAGCAATCAGCCCCGGCATTTT. The chain employs TRBV20-1 and TRBJ1-5; D not resolved. The CDR3 is 14 amino acids. The V gene's germline CDR1 is DFQATT and CDR2 SNEGSKA (reference sequence).